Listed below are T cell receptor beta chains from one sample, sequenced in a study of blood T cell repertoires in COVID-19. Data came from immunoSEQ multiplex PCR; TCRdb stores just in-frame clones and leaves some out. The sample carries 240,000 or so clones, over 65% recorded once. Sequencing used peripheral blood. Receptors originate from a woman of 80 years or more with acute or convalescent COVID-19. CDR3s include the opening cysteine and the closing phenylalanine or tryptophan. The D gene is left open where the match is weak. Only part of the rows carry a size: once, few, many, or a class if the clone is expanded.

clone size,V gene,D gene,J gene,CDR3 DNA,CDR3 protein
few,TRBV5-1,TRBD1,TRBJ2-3,TGCGCCAGCAGCTTGGCGGACAGGGCAAATACGCAGTATTTT,CASSLADRANTQYF
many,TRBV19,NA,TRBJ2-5,TGTGCCAGTAGTATAGGGGGCCGGCCGCAAGAGACCCAGTACTTC,CASSIGGRPQETQYF
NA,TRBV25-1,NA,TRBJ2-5,TGTGCCAGCAGTGCGAGTGGAGAGACCCAGTACTTC,CASSASGETQYF
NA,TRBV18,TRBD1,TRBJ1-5,TGTGCCAGCTCACCCCAAGGGGGCGGGAATCAGCCCCAGCATTTT,CASSPQGGGNQPQHF
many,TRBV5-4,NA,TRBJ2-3,TGTGCCAGCAGCTCGGGCACAGATACGCAGTATTTT,CASSSGTDTQYF
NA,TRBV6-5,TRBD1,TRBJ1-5,TGTGCCAGCAGTCCGGACAGGGGGCTTGGTCAGCCCCAGCATTTT,CASSPDRGLGQPQHF
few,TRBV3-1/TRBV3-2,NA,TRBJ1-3,TGTGCCAGCAGCCCTTTTCAGGGATCTGGAAACACCATATATTTT,CASSPFQGSGNTIYF
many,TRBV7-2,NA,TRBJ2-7,TGTGCCAGCAGCTTAGCGTCTCCCTACGAGCAGTACTTC,CASSLASPYEQYF
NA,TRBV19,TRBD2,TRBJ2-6,TGTGCCAGTAGTCCAACAGGACTAGCGGGAGGCTCTGGGGCCAACGTCCTGACTTTC,CASSPTGLAGGSGANVLTF
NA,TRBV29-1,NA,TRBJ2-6,TGCAGCGTCCGGGGGAACTCTGGGGCCAACGTCCTGACTTTC,CSVRGNSGANVLTF
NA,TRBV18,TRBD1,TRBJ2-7,TGTGCCAGCTCAGGGACAGGACTAACCTACGAGCAGTACTTC,CASSGTGLTYEQYF
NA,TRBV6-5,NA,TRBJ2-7,TGTGCCAGCAGTTACTCTCGGGGGACCTACGAGCAGTACTTC,CASSYSRGTYEQYF
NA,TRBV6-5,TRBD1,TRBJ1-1,TGTGCCAGCACTCAACAGGGGGCGAGCACTGAAGCTTTCTTT,CASTQQGASTEAFF
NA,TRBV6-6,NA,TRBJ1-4,TGTGCCAGCAGCACAGGTACAACTAATGAAAAACTGTTTTTT,CASSTGTTNEKLFF
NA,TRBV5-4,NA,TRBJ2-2,TGTGCCAGCAGCTTGTCAGGAAATCAGGGCACCGGGGAGCTGTTTTTT,CASSLSGNQGTGELFF
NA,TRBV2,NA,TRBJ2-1,TGTGCCAGCAGTGGACAGGGACTGAATGAGCAGTTCTTC,CASSGQGLNEQFF
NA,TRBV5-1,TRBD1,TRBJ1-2,TGCGCCAGCAATCCCGGACAGGGGGCGGCTGGCTACACCTTC,CASNPGQGAAGYTF